The source of this T cell receptor (beta chain) is a study of blood T cell repertoires in COVID-19. Study in general: Material from acute and convalescent COVID-19 was sourced from the United States, Italy and Spain.

Germline V gives CDR1 SGHRS, CDR2 YFSETQ. CDR3 length: 14 amino acids. V shed 4 bases and J shed 7 bases, with 12 bases lying between them. Participants spanned ages roughly 18 to 95 years and resided in about two dozen US areas. This clone was seen more than once but under ten times. Original data processing: Amplifying reference gene primers gave estimates of nucleated cell counts. TCRdb's copy holds only in-frame clones and misses some; the assay was immunoSEQ multiplex PCR. For V, J and clone size, that table is used; D and trimming come from the DNA. The sample lists some 210,000 clones, about four fifths seen once, with 8% to 9% in the top ten.

The sequence was collected from a woman aged 50 to 60 with acute COVID-19. The J gene is TRBJ1-6, the V gene TRBV5-1, with D perhaps matching TRBD1 (6 bases). The sequenced material came from PBMCs or T cells enriched from blood (not recorded which). The CDR3 coding sequence is TGCGCCAGCAGCAGCTATGGACAGAATTCACCCCTCCACTTT. The encoded protein is CASSSYGQNSPLHF.